A selection of T cell receptor beta chains follows, all from one sample in a study of vaccination and CD4 T cells after COVID-19. TCRdb processed the PCR reads anew with MiXCR; each CDR3 protein has one entry. The top ten hold approximately 7% of the sample, which has 17,000 or so distinct CDR3 sequences, less than 50% seen once. No antigen has been identified for these receptors. Sequences were derived from CD4+ T cells from blood, cultured in vitro, sampled after SARS-CoV-2 vaccination. Source of these receptors: a human donor who had recovered from COVID-19. CDR3s include the opening cysteine and the closing phenylalanine or tryptophan. A D gene is named only where the DNA matches it firmly. Clone size is not always given. Where it is, it says once, few, many or a class for expanded clones.

j_call d_call v_call clone_size cdr3_nt cdr3_aa
TRBJ1-2 TRBD1 TRBV20-1 NA TGCAGTGCTAGAGATTCTGGGACAGCAACTAACTATGGCTACACCTTC CSARDSGTATNYGYTF
TRBJ2-7 NA TRBV4-2 NA TGTGCCAGCAGCCAAGTACCCGGGGTCCGGGACTACGAGCAGTACTTC CASSQVPGVRDYEQYF
TRBJ2-5 TRBD2 TRBV20-1 few TGCAGTGCCGAGCAGGCTAGCGGGAGGAGGGAAGAGACCCAGTACTTC CSAEQASGRREETQYF
TRBJ1-2 NA TRBV6-1 once TGTGCCAGCAGGACAGAAGGGAATCCTGGCTACACCTTC CASRTEGNPGYTF
TRBJ2-7 NA TRBV6-1 medium-sized TGTGCCAGCAGTGGCGCCGGGGCCGAGCACGAGCAGTACTTC CASSGAGAEHEQYF
TRBJ2-3 NA TRBV20-1 NA TGCAGTGCTAGGTTTACAGATACGCAGTATTTT CSARFTDTQYF
TRBJ2-5 NA TRBV20-1 few TGCAGTGCTAGAGTGGGGGGAGAGACCCAGTACTTC CSARVGGETQYF
TRBJ1-1 NA TRBV20-1 medium-sized TGCAGTGCTAGAGGGGCCGAGAAGGCTTTCTTT CSARGAEKAFF
TRBJ2-3 TRBD2 TRBV20-1 NA TGCAGTGCGAACCGGCTAGCGGGAATGGGGGGCACAGATACGCAGTATTTT CSANRLAGMGGTDTQYF
TRBJ2-1 TRBD2 TRBV6-2/TRBV6-3 NA TGTGCCAGCAGTCCGCGGACTAGCGGGATGGTTGAGCAGTTCTTC CASSPRTSGMVEQFF
TRBJ1-2 NA TRBV5-8 NA TGTGCCAGCAGCTTGACAGAAGCCTATGGCTACACCTTC CASSLTEAYGYTF
TRBJ2-5 NA TRBV20-1 NA TGCAGTGCTAGAGATCCCAGGGGAGGGCAAGAGACCCAGTACTTC CSARDPRGGQETQYF
TRBJ2-1 NA TRBV20-1 NA TGCAGTGCTAGAGATCCGGGAGCGGTGAGCTCCTACAATGAGCAGTTCTTC CSARDPGAVSSYNEQFF
TRBJ2-5 TRBD2 TRBV20-1 few TGCAGTGCTCGTGGGACTAGGCAAGAGACCCAGTACTTC CSARGTRQETQYF
TRBJ1-1 NA TRBV2 NA TGTGCCAGCACCCTGGGTGGGGTATTGAACACTGAAGCTTTCTTT CASTLGGVLNTEAFF
TRBJ2-3 NA TRBV6-1 NA TGTGCCAGCAGGGAGGGCGTGGGCACAGATACGCAGTATTTT CASREGVGTDTQYF
TRBJ2-7 NA TRBV6-1 NA TGTGCCAGCAGCCTGGCGGGAACGACCTACGAGCAGTACTTC CASSLAGTTYEQYF
TRBJ2-4 NA TRBV20-1 NA TGCAGTGCTTTAAGCAGGGAGGCGAGCATTCAGTACTTC CSALSREASIQYF
TRBJ1-5 NA TRBV14 NA TGTGCCAGCAGCCTCGGAGTAGGGGGAGCGCCCCAGCATTTT CASSLGVGGAPQHF
TRBJ2-3 TRBD2 TRBV2 medium-sized TGTGCCAGCACCCGCCGGACTAGCGTCACAGATACGCAGTATTTT CASTRRTSVTDTQYF
TRBJ2-4 TRBD1 TRBV29-1 few TGCAGCGTTGAGACAGGGTCCAAAAACATTCAGTACTTC CSVETGSKNIQYF
TRBJ2-3 NA TRBV9 NA TGTGCCAGCAGCGTAGGGGGGGCGCAAGTAGATACGCAGTATTTT CASSVGGAQVDTQYF
TRBJ2-7 TRBD1 TRBV5-1 NA TGCGCCAGCAGCTGGACAGGGGGCGAATACGAGCAGTACTTC CASSWTGGEYEQYF
TRBJ1-3 NA TRBV6-5 NA TGTGCCAGCAGTTACTCCGACACCGGGCGAGGAAACACCATATATTTT CASSYSDTGRGNTIYF
TRBJ2-5 NA TRBV12-3/TRBV12-4 few TGTGCCAGCAGTTTTCCCTCGGCAGGCCAAGAGACCCAGTACTTC CASSFPSAGQETQYF
TRBJ2-5 NA TRBV7-9 NA TGTGCCAGCAGCTTGCTAGGAGAGACCCAGTACTTC CASSLLGETQYF
TRBJ2-7 TRBD2 TRBV7-8 NA TGTGCCAGCAGCACCCCTAGCGGGGGTCCCTACGAGCAGTACTTC CASSTPSGGPYEQYF
TRBJ2-7 TRBD2 TRBV15 NA TGTGCCACCAGCAGAGGGTCGGCTAGCGGGAGATCTCATCCTTACGAGCAGTACTTC CATSRGSASGRSHPYEQYF
TRBJ1-5 NA TRBV28 NA TGTGCCAGCACAACCGGTCCCGGGACCCTATCCCAGCCCCAGCATTTT CASTTGPGTLSQPQHF
TRBJ1-2 TRBD1 TRBV27 few TGTGCCAGCAGTTCGACAGGGAGCTATGGCTACACCTTC CASSSTGSYGYTF
TRBJ2-3 NA TRBV30 NA TGTGCCTGGAGTGACCTTGAGCTAGACACAGATACGCAGTATTTT CAWSDLELDTDTQYF
TRBJ1-4 NA TRBV27 NA TGTGCCAGCGCCCTGACGACTAATGAAAAACTGTTTTTT CASALTTNEKLFF
TRBJ1-5 TRBD1 TRBV6-1 NA TGTGCCAGCCAACTTCAGGGGGCTTCCCCCTCCCGCAATCAGCCCCAGCATTTT CASQLQGASPSRNQPQHF